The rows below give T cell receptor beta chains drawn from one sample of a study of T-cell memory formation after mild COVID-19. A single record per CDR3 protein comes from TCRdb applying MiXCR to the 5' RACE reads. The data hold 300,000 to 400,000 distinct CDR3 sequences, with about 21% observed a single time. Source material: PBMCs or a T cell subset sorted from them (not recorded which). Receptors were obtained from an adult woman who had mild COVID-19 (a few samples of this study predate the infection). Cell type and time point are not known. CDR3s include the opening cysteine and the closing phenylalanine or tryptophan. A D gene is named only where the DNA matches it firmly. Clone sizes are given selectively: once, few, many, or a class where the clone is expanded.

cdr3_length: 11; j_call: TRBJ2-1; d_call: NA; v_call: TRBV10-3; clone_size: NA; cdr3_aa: CAIRDYNEQFF; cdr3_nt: TGTGCCATCAGGGACTACAATGAGCAGTTCTTC
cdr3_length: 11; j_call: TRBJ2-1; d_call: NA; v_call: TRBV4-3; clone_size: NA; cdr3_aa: CASSQGLEQFF; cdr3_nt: TGCGCCAGCAGCCAAGGCCTTGAGCAGTTCTTC
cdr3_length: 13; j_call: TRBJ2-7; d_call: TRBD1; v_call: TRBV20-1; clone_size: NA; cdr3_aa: CSARRTGYYEQYF; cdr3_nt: TGCAGTGCTAGACGGACAGGGTATTACGAGCAGTACTTC
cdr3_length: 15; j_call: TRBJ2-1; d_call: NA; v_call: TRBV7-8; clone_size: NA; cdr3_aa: CASSGRRAPNNEQFF; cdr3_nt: TGTGCCAGCAGCGGACGTCGAGCTCCCAACAATGAGCAGTTCTTC
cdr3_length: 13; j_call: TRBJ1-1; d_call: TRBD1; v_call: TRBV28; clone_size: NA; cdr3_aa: CASSPGTGRAAFF; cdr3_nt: TGTGCCAGCAGTCCCGGGACAGGGCGAGCAGCTTTCTTT
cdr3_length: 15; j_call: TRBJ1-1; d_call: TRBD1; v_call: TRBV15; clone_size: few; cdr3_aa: CATRRPGQGSTEAFF; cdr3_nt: TGTGCCACCAGGAGACCGGGACAGGGGTCCACTGAAGCTTTCTTT
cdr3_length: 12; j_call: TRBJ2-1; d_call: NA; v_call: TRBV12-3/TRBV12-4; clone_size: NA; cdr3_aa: CASSHDRHEQFF; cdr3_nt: TGTGCCAGCAGCCATGACAGACATGAGCAGTTCTTC
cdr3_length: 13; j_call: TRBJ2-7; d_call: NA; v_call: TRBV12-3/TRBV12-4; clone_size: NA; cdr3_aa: CASRVGSGYEQYF; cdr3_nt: TGTGCCAGCAGGGTGGGTAGCGGCTACGAGCAGTACTTC
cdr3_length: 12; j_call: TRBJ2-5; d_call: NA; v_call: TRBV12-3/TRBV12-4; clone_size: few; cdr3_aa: CASRWDQETQYF; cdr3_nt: TGTGCCAGCAGGTGGGATCAAGAGACCCAGTACTTC
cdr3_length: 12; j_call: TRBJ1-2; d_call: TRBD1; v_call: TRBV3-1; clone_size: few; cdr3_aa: CASAGTGEGYTF; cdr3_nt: TGTGCCAGCGCCGGGACAGGGGAAGGCTACACCTTC
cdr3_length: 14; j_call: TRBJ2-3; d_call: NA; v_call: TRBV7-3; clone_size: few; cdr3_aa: CASSLSGGRNTQYF; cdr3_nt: TGTGCCAGCAGCTTATCAGGGGGGCGAAATACGCAGTATTTT
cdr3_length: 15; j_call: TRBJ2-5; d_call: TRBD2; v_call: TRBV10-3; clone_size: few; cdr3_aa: CAISEVAGARETQYF; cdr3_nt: TGTGCCATCAGTGAGGTAGCGGGGGCGCGAGAGACCCAGTACTTC
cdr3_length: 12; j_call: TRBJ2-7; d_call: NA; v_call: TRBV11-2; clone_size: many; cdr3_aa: CASSLDLPQQYF; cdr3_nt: TGTGCCAGCAGCTTAGACCTACCGCAGCAGTACTTC
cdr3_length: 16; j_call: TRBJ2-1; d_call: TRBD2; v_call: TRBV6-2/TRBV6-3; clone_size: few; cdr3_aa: CASSQSAGVTANEQFF; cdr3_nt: TGTGCCAGCAGTCAATCAGCGGGAGTTACTGCAAATGAGCAGTTCTTC
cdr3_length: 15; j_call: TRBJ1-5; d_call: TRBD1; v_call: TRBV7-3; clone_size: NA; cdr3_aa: CASSMGQGWDQPQHF; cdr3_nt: TGTGCCAGCAGCATGGGACAGGGGTGGGATCAGCCCCAGCATTTT